One sample yielded the 13 T cell receptor beta chains listed below, sequenced in a study of blood T cell repertoires in COVID-19. The repertoire was sequenced with immunoSEQ multiplex PCR; TCRdb's copy has only in-frame clones and lacks some. Counted here are over 200,000 clones, about 90% occurring once; the ten biggest clones make up more than 10%. The material sequenced was peripheral blood. These receptors were taken from a woman younger than 30 who had recovered from COVID-19.

This sequence joins TRBV11-1 and TRBJ1-1, with D unclear. The CDR3 is made up of 14 amino acids. Trimming took 7 bases from V and 4 from J, leaving 16 bases between them. Germline CDR1 and CDR2: SGHAT and FQDESV (reference sequence). This chain's CDR3 is CASTAGGRVTEAFF. The DNA for the CDR3 is TGTGCCAGCACGGCGGGAGGGAGGGTCACTGAAGCTTTCTTT. The variable domain in full, completed from reference TRBV11-1 and TRBJ1-1, reads EAEVAQSPRYKITEKSQAVAFWCDPISGHATLYWYRQILGQGPELLVQFQDESVVDDSQLPKDRFSAERLKGVDSTLKIQPAELGDSAMYLCASTAGGRVTEAFFGQGTRLTVV.

The chain links TRBV28 to TRBJ1-4, with D perhaps matching TRBD1 (6 bases). Germline loops: CDR1 MDHEN, CDR2 SYDVKM. The CDR3 length is 17 residues. The V and J ends lost 2 bases and 7 bases respectively, with 20 bases between them. The CDR3 spells CASSLVTAGVRGEKLFF. The CDR3 DNA reads as TGTGCCAGCAGTTTAGTAACGGCAGGGGTCCGGGGTGAAAAACTGTTTTTT.

This chain connects TRBV19 to TRBJ1-3; possibly TRBD1 for D (5 bases). CDR1 is LNHDA, CDR2 SQIVND, per germline (reference sequence). This CDR3 is built from 15 residues. Trimming stripped 7 bases from V and 4 bases from J, with 17 bases between. The CDR3 is CASIDRGYSGNTIYF. CDR3 nucleotide sequence: TGTGCCAGTATTGATCGGGGGTATTCAGGAAACACCATATATTTT.

The CDR3 is CASGGSSSREKLFF. CDR3 nucleotides: TGTGCCAGCGGAGGCTCCTCGAGTCGGGAAAAACTGTTTTTT. The genes are TRBV2 and TRBJ1-4; D gene uncertain. Trimming removed 8 bases from V and 8 bases from J, with 18 bases in between. The germline CDR1 and CDR2 sequences are SNHLY and FYNNEI. CDR3 length: 14 residues.

This chain joins TRBV6-5 and TRBJ1-1; 11 nucleotides align to TRBD1. Germline values: CDR1 MNHEY, CDR2 SVGAGI. V was pared by 5 bases and J by 10 bases, with 9 bases of the junction left unmatched. The CDR3 runs 14 residues. The CDR3 region has the DNA TGTGCCAGCAGTCTAACCCGGGACAGGGGGTTAGCTTTCTTT. It yields the protein CASSLTRDRGLAFF.

In this sample, this clone turned up once. The rearrangement joins TRBV27 to TRBJ1-1; D is perhaps TRBD1 (5 bases). V lost 1 base, J lost 2 bases, and 14 bases lay in between. The CDR3 extends over 16 amino acids. Germline loops: CDR1 MNHEY, CDR2 SMNVEV (reference sequence). The CDR3 is CASSLLVGGGNTEAFF. The CDR3 region has the DNA TGTGCCAGCAGTTTATTGGTGGGCGGGGGAAACACTGAAGCTTTCTTT.

The chain has TRBV15 and TRBJ1-6; D might be TRBD1 (5 bases). In germline, CDR1 is LNHNV, CDR2 YYDKDF (reference sequence). This CDR3 is built from 15 residues. Trimming pared 2 bases from V and 6 bases from J, leaving 11 bases between. The CDR3 loop is CATSRQSQGNSPLHF. CDR3 nucleotides: TGTGCCACCAGCAGACAGAGCCAGGGTAATTCACCCCTCCACTTT. The variable domain in full, completed from reference TRBV15 and TRBJ1-6, reads DAMVIQNPRYQVTQFGKPVTLSCSQTLNHNVMYWYQQKSSQAPKLLFHYYDKDFNNEADTPDNFQSRRPNTSFCFLDIRSPGLGDTAMYLCATSRQSQGNSPLHFGNGTRLTVT.

The genes are TRBV6-6 and TRBJ2-5; 8 nucleotides agree with TRBD2. J was trimmed by 5 bases and V by 6 bases; bases with no gene match: 5. The length of the CDR3 is 13 residues. From germline, CDR1 is MNHNY and CDR2 SVGAGI (reference sequence). The CDR3 protein is CASRREGGETQYF. The DNA of the CDR3 is TGTGCCAGCAGACGGGAGGGCGGTGAGACCCAGTACTTC.

V gene TRBV5-1 combines with J gene TRBJ2-2, with 7 nucleotides matching TRBD2. V shed 0 bases and J 6 bases; nucleotides not matched to a gene: 8. The CDR3 covers 16 residues. Germline-derived CDR1 and CDR2 are SGHRS and YFSETQ. The CDR3 DNA reads TGCGCCAGCAGCTTGGCCGAGGGAGGGCCTGCCGGGGAGCTGTTTTTT. Translating it yields CASSLAEGGPAGELFF.

The J gene is TRBJ2-7, the V gene TRBV5-4; 9 bases line up with TRBD2. V gave up 6 bases and J gave up 6 bases; unmatched junction bases: 7. The length of the CDR3 is 13 residues. From germline, CDR1 is SGHNT and CDR2 YYREEE (reference sequence). The CDR3: CASTFSGSLEQYF. The DNA of the CDR3 is TGTGCCAGCACCTTTAGCGGGAGTCTCGAGCAGTACTTC.

This clone is a singleton in its sample. The CDR3 here is CASSQAGETQYF. CDR3 nucleotide sequence: TGTGCCAGCAGTCAAGCTGGAGAGACCCAGTACTTC. This rearrangement joins TRBV27 to TRBJ2-5, with D hard to call. V was clipped by 5 bases and J by 4 bases, with 8 bases between them. This CDR3 contains 12 residues. CDR1 is MNHEY, CDR2 SMNVEV, per germline (reference sequence).

The chain joins TRBV18 to TRBJ2-1; D is unclear. CDR3 length: 13 residues. Trimming took off 3 bases at V and 8 bases at J, with 11 bases between the two ends. Germline V gene data show CDR1 as KGHSH and CDR2 as LQKENI. DNA of the CDR3: TGTGCCAGCTCACCGAGCCCGACTCATGAGCAGTTCTTC. Its protein product is CASSPSPTHEQFF. The full variable domain, in which reference TRBV18 and TRBJ2-1 provide the parts outside the CDR3, is NAGVMQNPRHLVRRRGQEARLRCSPMKGHSHVYWYRQLPEEGLKFMVYLQKENIIDESGMPKERFSAEFPKEGPSILRIQQVVRGDSAAYFCASSPSPTHEQFFGPGTRLTVL.

The genes are TRBV29-1 and TRBJ1-1; D is perhaps TRBD1 (6 bases). Trimming removed 6 bases from V and 1 base from J, with 6 bases in between. CDR1 SQVTM and CDR2 ANQGSEA come from the germline V gene. The length of the CDR3 is 11 residues. The CDR3 DNA sequence: TGCAGCGTGACAGGGAACACTGAAGCTTTCTTT. Translated: CSVTGNTEAFF.